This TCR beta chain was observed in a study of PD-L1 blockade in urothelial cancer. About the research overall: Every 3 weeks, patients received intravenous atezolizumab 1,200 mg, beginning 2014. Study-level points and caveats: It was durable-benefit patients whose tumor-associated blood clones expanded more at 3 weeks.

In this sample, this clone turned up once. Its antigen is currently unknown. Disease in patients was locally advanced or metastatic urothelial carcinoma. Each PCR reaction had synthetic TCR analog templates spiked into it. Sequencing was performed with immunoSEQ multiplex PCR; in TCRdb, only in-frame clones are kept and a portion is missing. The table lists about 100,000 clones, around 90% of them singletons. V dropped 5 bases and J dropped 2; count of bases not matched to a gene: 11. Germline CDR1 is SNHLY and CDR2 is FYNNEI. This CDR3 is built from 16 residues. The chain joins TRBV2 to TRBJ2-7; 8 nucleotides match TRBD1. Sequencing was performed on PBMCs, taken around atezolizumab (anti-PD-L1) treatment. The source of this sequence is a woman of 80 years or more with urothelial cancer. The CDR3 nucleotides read TGTGCCAGCAGTCGAGATAGGACAGGGCCCACCTACGAGCAGTACTTC. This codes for CASSRDRTGPTYEQYF.